This T cell receptor (beta chain) was retrieved from a study of blood T cell repertoires in COVID-19. Study context: The study drew acute and convalescent COVID-19 samples from the United States, Italy and Spain. From T cells, B-cell-depleted T cells, or PBMCs came the material, which was cDNA or gDNA.

This CDR3 has 13 amino acids. The germline V gene encodes CDR1 GTSNPN and CDR2 SVGIG (reference sequence). Deletions cut 0 bases from V and 7 bases from J, with 12 bases between. Profiled with immunoSEQ multiplex PCR; TCRdb holds only in-frame clones, not every one. Of approximately 70,000 clones listed, roughly nine tenths are singletons. This chain connects TRBV30 to TRBJ1-2; a possible D gene is TRBD1 (6 bases). The sequence came from a woman younger than 30 with acute or convalescent COVID-19. Input material: peripheral blood. Here the CDR3 reads CAWSVTTGRGYTF. The CDR3, as DNA: TGTGCCTGGAGTGTTACGACAGGTCGTGGCTACACCTTC.